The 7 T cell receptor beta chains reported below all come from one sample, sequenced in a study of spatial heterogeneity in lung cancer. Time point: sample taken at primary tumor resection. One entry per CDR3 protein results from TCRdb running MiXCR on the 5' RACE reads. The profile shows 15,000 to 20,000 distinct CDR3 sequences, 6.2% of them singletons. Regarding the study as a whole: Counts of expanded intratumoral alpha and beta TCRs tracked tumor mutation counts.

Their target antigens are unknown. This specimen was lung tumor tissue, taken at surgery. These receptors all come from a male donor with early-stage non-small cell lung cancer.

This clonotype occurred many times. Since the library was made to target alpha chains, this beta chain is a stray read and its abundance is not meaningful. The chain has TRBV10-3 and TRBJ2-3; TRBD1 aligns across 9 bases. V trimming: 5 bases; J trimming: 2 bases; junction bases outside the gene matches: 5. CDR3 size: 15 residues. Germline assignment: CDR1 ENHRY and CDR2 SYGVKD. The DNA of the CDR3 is TGTGCCATCAGTCCGGGACAGGGAAACACAGATACGCAGTATTTT. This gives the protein CAISPGQGNTDTQYF.

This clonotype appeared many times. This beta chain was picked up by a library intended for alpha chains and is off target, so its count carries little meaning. The CDR3, as DNA: TGTGCCAGCACCCTGGAGGGGGGGGCGGGGTACTCCACGCAGTATTTT. Protein sequence: CASTLEGGAGYSTQYF. This sequence joins TRBV7-2 and TRBJ2-3; D is perhaps TRBD2 (7 bases). CDR1 and CDR2 (germline): SGHTA, FQGNSA. Trimming shortened V by 7 bases and J by 9 bases, and 26 bases separated the two germline ends. The CDR3 consists of 16 residues.

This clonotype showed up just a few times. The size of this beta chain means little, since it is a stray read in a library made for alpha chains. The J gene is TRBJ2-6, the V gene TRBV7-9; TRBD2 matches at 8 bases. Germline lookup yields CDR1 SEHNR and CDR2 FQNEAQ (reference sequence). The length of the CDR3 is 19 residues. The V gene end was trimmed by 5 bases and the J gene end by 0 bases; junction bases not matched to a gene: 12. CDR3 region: CASSKGTSSGSSGANVLTF. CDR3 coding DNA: TGTGCCAGCAGCAAAGGGACTAGTTCTGGGAGCTCTGGGGCCAACGTCCTGACTTTC. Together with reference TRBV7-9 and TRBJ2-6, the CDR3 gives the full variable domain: DTGVSQNPRHKITKRGQNVTFRCDPISEHNRLYWYRQTLGQGPEFLTYFQNEAQLEKSRLLSDRFSAERPKGSFSTLEIQRTEQGDSAMYLCASSKGTSSGSSGANVLTFGAGSRLTVL.

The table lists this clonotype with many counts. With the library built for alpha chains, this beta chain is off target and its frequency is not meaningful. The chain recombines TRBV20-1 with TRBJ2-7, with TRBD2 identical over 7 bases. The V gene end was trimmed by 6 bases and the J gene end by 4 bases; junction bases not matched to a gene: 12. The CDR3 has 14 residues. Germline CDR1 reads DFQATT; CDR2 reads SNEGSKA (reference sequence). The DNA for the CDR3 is TGCAGTGCAGCGGGAACGGGGGAATGGTACGAGCAGTACTTC. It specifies CSAAGTGEWYEQYF.

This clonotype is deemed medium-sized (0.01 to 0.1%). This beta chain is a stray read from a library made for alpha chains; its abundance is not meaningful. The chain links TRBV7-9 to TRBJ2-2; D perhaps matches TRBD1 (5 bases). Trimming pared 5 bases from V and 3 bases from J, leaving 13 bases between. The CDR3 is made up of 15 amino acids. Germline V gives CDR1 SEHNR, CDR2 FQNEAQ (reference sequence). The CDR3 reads CASSPGQGDTGELFF. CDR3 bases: TGTGCCAGCAGCCCTGGACAAGGGGACACCGGGGAGCTGTTTTTT.

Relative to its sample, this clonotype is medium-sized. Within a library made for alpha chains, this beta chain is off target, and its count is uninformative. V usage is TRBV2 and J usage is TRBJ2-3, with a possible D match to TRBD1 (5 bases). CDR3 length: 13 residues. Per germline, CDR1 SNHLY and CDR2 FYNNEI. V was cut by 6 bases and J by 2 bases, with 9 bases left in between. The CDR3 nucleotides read TGTGCCAGCAGGACAGATAACACAGATACGCAGTATTTT. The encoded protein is CASRTDNTDTQYF.

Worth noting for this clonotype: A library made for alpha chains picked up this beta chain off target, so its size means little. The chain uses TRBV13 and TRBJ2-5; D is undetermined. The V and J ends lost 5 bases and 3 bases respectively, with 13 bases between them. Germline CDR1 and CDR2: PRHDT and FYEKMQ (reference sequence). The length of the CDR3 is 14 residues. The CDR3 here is CASSPFRKEETQYF. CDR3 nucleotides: TGTGCCAGCAGCCCTTTCAGGAAAGAAGAGACCCAGTACTTC.